Listed here is a single TCR beta chain. Germline V lookup: CDR1 SNHLY, CDR2 FYNNEI. The CDR3 is 12 amino acids. The V end lost 2 bases, the J end lost 10 bases, and 9 bases lay between the germline ends. The data derive from a study of cytomegalovirus exposure and HLA in healthy donors. PCR was performed using 60 Vbeta and 13 Jbeta primers. The protocol was immunoSEQ multiplex PCR, while the TCRdb copy is restricted to in-frame clones and leaves out a portion. The sample has tens of thousands of clones. The genes are TRBV2 and TRBJ2-1; no clear D. This TCR was sampled from a woman younger than 45 in good health and CMV-seronegative. Sequencing was carried out using PBMCs. CDR3 residues: CASSERSSEQFF. The CDR3 DNA reads as TGTGCCAGCAGTGAAAGGAGTAGCGAGCAGTTCTTC. Drawing the rest from reference TRBV2 and TRBJ2-1, the complete variable domain is EPEVTQTPSHQVTQMGQEVILRCVPISNHLYFYWYRQILGQKVEFLVSFYNNEISEKSEIFDDQFSVERPDGSNFTLKIRSTKLEDSAMYFCASSERSSEQFFGPGTRLTVL.